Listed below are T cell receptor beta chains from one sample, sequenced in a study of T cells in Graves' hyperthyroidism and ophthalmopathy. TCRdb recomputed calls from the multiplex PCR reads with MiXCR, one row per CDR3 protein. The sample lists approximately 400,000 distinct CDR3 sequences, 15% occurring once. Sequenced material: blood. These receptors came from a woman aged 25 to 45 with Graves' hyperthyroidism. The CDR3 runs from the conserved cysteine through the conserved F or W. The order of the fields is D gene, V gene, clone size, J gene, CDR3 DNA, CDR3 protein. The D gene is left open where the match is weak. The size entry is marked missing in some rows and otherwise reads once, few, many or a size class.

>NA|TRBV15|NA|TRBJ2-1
TGTGCCACCAGCAGGGCTACAGGCAATTACAATGAGCAGTTCTTC
CATSRATGNYNEQFF
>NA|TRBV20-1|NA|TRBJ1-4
TGCAGTGCTAGAGGACGCATGGGGGCCCATAATGAAAAACTGTTTTTT
CSARGRMGAHNEKLFF
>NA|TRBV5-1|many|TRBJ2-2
TGCGCCAGCAGCTTGTACTTGGGGGTCGGGGAGCTGTTTTTT
CASSLYLGVGELFF
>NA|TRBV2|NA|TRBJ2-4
TGCGCCAGCAGCGATGGCACAAACATTCAGTACTTC
CASSDGTNIQYF
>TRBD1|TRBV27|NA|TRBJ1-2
TGTGCCAGCAGTGTGGGACAGGGGGTAGGCTACACCTTC
CASSVGQGVGYTF
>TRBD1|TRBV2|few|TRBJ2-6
TGTGCCAGCAGTGATAACAGGGGGCGCGTATCTGGGGCCAACGTCCTGACTTTC
CASSDNRGRVSGANVLTF
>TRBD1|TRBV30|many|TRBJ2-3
TGTGCCTGGAGTAACGGACAGGAGCCCACAGATACGCAGTATTTT
CAWSNGQEPTDTQYF
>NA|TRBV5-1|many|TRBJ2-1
TGCGCCAGCAGCTTGGGGGCGGGTGGATCTAGCGCGGAGTTCTTC
CASSLGAGGSSAEFF
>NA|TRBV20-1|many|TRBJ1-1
TGCAGTGCCAGTGCGGGGGGCAGACCGAACACTGAAGCTTTCTTT
CSASAGGRPNTEAFF
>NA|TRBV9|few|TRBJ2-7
TGTGCCAGCAGCGTAGAGTATGACTCCTACGAGCAGTACTTC
CASSVEYDSYEQYF
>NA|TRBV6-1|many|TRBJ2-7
TGTGCCAGCGGAAACTTGCTTTACGAGCAGTACTTC
CASGNLLYEQYF
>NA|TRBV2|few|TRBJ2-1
TGTGCCAGCAGTGAAGCCGAGCTAAAGTTCTTC
CASSEAELKFF
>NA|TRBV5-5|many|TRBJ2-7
TGTGCCAGCAGCTCCACAGTCTCCTCCTACGAGCAGTACTTC
CASSSTVSSYEQYF
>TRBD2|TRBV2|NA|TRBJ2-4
TGTGCCAGCAGGGCCGGGACTAGCGGAAACATTCAGTACTTC
CASRAGTSGNIQYF
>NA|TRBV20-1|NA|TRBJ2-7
TGCAGTGCTATCAGACTAGTCTACGAGCAGTACTTC
CSAIRLVYEQYF
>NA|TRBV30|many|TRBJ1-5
TGTGCCTGGAGCTACAGGGTAGGAGGTCAGCCCCAGCATTTT
CAWSYRVGGQPQHF
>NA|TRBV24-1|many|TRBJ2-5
TGTGCCACCAGTGATTGGCAAGAGACCCAGTACTTC
CATSDWQETQYF
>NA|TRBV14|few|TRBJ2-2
TGTGCCAGCAGCCAAGACGGCAGGAAGGACGGGGAGCTGTTTTTT
CASSQDGRKDGELFF
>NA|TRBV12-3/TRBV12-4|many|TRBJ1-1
TGTGCCAGCGGCCGGGACGTGAGGGGCACTGAAGCTTTCTTT
CASGRDVRGTEAFF
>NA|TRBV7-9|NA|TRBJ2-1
TGTGCCAGCAGCTTAGATCCTATCAATGAGCAGTTCTTC
CASSLDPINEQFF
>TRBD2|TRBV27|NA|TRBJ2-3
TGTGCCAGCAGGGGTAGCGGGAGAGAAGGAGATACGCAGTATTTT
CASRGSGREGDTQYF
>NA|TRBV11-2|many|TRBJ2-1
TGTGCCAGCAGCCCCTGGGGGGGCAGGTGGGATGAGCAGTTCTTC
CASSPWGGRWDEQFF
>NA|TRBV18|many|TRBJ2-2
TGTGCCAGCTCACCTCTCGGGGAGCTGTTTTTT
CASSPLGELFF
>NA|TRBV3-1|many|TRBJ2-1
TGTGCCAGCAGCCAAGAGACGGGTGAGCAGTTCTTC
CASSQETGEQFF
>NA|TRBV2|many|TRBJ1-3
TGTGCCAGCACTAGCTCTGGAAACACCATATATTTT
CASTSSGNTIYF
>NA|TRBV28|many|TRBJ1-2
TGTGCCACCTCGACGGGCGGCTACACCTTC
CATSTGGYTF
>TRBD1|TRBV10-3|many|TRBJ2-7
TGTGCCATCAGTGACAAAGGACAGGGGTCCTACGAGCAGTACTTC
CAISDKGQGSYEQYF
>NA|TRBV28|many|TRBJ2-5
TGTGCCAGCACCCGTGGGGGAATACAAGAGACCCAGTACTTC
CASTRGGIQETQYF
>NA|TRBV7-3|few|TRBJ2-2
TGTGCCAGCAGCACTAACCCTGCAGGGGCAGGCACCGGGGAGCTGTTTTTT
CASSTNPAGAGTGELFF
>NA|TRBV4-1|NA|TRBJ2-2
TGCGCCAGCAGCCCCCAATGGGGGGAGAACACCGGGGAGCTGTTTTTT
CASSPQWGENTGELFF
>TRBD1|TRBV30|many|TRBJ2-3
TGTGCCTGGAGTGGGAAGACAGGGAATACGCAGTATTTT
CAWSGKTGNTQYF